The rows below give T cell receptor beta chains drawn from one sample of a study of blood T cell repertoires in COVID-19. Here immunoSEQ multiplex PCR was the method, and the copy in TCRdb shows in-frame clones only, minus some. The sample includes 95,000 to 150,000 clones, around four fifths of them seen just once. Material: peripheral blood. All receptors come from a man in his fifties or sixties with active or convalescent COVID-19. Each CDR3 is given with its conserved first and last residue. A D gene is named only where the DNA matches it firmly.

j_call: TRBJ2-3; v_call: TRBV5-5; cdr3_length: 17; d_call: -; cdr3_aa: CASSLRPLRTFTDTQYF; cdr3_nt: TGTGCCAGCAGCTTGCGCCCCTTGCGCACTTTCACAGATACGCAGTATTTT
j_call: TRBJ1-4; v_call: TRBV18; cdr3_length: 18; d_call: TRBD1; cdr3_aa: CASSHDGATGGLGEKLFF; cdr3_nt: TGTGCCAGCTCACACGACGGGGCGACAGGGGGCCTTGGGGAAAAACTGTTTTTT
j_call: TRBJ2-5; v_call: TRBV2; cdr3_length: 13; d_call: -; cdr3_aa: CASSSGMEETQYF; cdr3_nt: TGTGCCAGCAGCTCAGGGATGGAGGAGACCCAGTACTTC
j_call: TRBJ1-1; v_call: TRBV7-7; cdr3_length: 12; d_call: -; cdr3_aa: CASSLLSCEAFF; cdr3_nt: TGTGCCAGCAGCTTACTGTCTTGTGAAGCTTTCTTT
j_call: TRBJ2-1; v_call: TRBV9; cdr3_length: 13; d_call: -; cdr3_aa: CASSGLDYNEQFF; cdr3_nt: TGTGCCAGCAGCGGGCTTGATTACAATGAGCAGTTCTTC
j_call: TRBJ2-6; v_call: TRBV7-9; cdr3_length: 15; d_call: -; cdr3_aa: CASSLWPSGANVLTF; cdr3_nt: TGTGCCAGCAGCTTATGGCCCTCTGGGGCCAACGTCCTGACTTTC
j_call: TRBJ2-3; v_call: TRBV27; cdr3_length: 12; d_call: -; cdr3_aa: CASSSDLGCQYF; cdr3_nt: TGTGCCAGCAGTTCGGACTTGGGTTGCCAGTATTTT
j_call: TRBJ2-7; v_call: TRBV12-3/TRBV12-4; cdr3_length: 13; d_call: TRBD1; cdr3_aa: CASSLDRVYEQYF; cdr3_nt: TGTGCCAGCAGCCTTGACAGGGTTTACGAGCAGTACTTC
j_call: TRBJ2-1; v_call: TRBV19; cdr3_length: 19; d_call: TRBD1; cdr3_aa: CASSKRGTGGTSPYNEQFF; cdr3_nt: TGTGCCAGTAGTAAACGGGGGACAGGGGGGACTAGCCCCTACAATGAGCAGTTCTTC
j_call: TRBJ2-7; v_call: TRBV18; cdr3_length: 15; d_call: -; cdr3_aa: CASSSTGLGEVEQYF; cdr3_nt: TGTGCCAGCTCATCGACAGGCCTTGGGGAAGTCGAGCAGTACTTC
j_call: TRBJ1-2; v_call: TRBV5-4; cdr3_length: 13; d_call: TRBD1; cdr3_aa: CASSLGTGYGYTF; cdr3_nt: TGTGCCAGCAGCTTGGGGACAGGGTATGGCTACACCTTC
j_call: TRBJ1-5; v_call: TRBV19; cdr3_length: 15; d_call: TRBD1; cdr3_aa: CASSIIKQGSKPQHF; cdr3_nt: TGTGCCAGTAGTATAATAAAACAGGGGAGTAAGCCCCAGCATTTT
j_call: TRBJ2-3; v_call: TRBV10-3; cdr3_length: 15; d_call: -; cdr3_aa: CAISYQGSWTDTQYF; cdr3_nt: TGTGCCATCAGTTACCAGGGGTCGTGGACGGATACGCAGTATTTT
j_call: TRBJ1-2; v_call: TRBV5-4; cdr3_length: 15; d_call: -; cdr3_aa: CASSRTVQIQYGYTF; cdr3_nt: TGTGCCAGCAGCCGAACGGTGCAAATTCAATATGGCTACACCTTC
j_call: TRBJ2-5; v_call: TRBV2; cdr3_length: 13; d_call: -; cdr3_aa: CASSDQGQETQYF; cdr3_nt: TGTGCCAGCAGTGACCAGGGCCAAGAGACCCAGTACTTC
j_call: TRBJ1-4; v_call: TRBV10-3; cdr3_length: 13; d_call: TRBD1; cdr3_aa: CAIRQGEGEKLFF; cdr3_nt: TGTGCCATCAGACAGGGGGAGGGGGAAAAACTGTTTTTT
j_call: TRBJ2-7; v_call: TRBV2; cdr3_length: 12; d_call: -; cdr3_aa: CAASRELYEQYF; cdr3_nt: TGTGCCGCCTCCCGGGAACTTTACGAGCAGTACTTC
j_call: TRBJ2-7; v_call: TRBV20-1; cdr3_length: 11; d_call: -; cdr3_aa: CSGAVPGEQYF; cdr3_nt: TGCAGTGGTGCGGTTCCGGGCGAGCAGTACTTC
j_call: TRBJ2-1; v_call: TRBV19; cdr3_length: 12; d_call: TRBD1; cdr3_aa: CASSIRDSEQFF; cdr3_nt: TGTGCCAGTAGTATCCGGGACAGCGAGCAGTTCTTC
j_call: TRBJ1-2; v_call: TRBV9; cdr3_length: 15; d_call: -; cdr3_aa: CASSDNLGAGYGYTF; cdr3_nt: TGTGCCAGCAGCGACAACTTGGGGGCGGGCTATGGCTACACCTTC
j_call: TRBJ2-5; v_call: TRBV9; cdr3_length: 14; d_call: TRBD2; cdr3_aa: CASSILTSGETQYF; cdr3_nt: TGTGCCAGCAGCATATTGACTAGCGGAGAGACCCAGTACTTC
j_call: TRBJ2-7; v_call: TRBV10-3; cdr3_length: 15; d_call: TRBD1; cdr3_aa: CAISESGTGGYEQYF; cdr3_nt: TGTGCCATCAGTGAGTCGGGGACAGGGGGCTACGAGCAGTACTTC
j_call: TRBJ2-5; v_call: TRBV19; cdr3_length: 15; d_call: TRBD1; cdr3_aa: CATKRGTGVAETQYF; cdr3_nt: TGTGCCACAAAGAGGGGGACAGGGGTCGCAGAGACCCAGTACTTC
j_call: TRBJ2-2; v_call: TRBV15; cdr3_length: 17; d_call: TRBD1; cdr3_aa: CATSSGQGYLNTGELFF; cdr3_nt: TGTGCCACCAGTTCTGGACAGGGATACCTTAACACCGGGGAGCTGTTTTTT
j_call: TRBJ2-7; v_call: TRBV27; cdr3_length: 15; d_call: -; cdr3_aa: CASSQQGVGPYEQYF; cdr3_nt: TGTGCCAGCAGTCAACAGGGAGTGGGGCCCTACGAGCAGTACTTC